One T cell receptor (beta chain) is described in this entry. Its specificity is not known. These data originate in a study of cytomegalovirus exposure and HLA in healthy donors. Study-level background: Prior work identified around 100 million unique TCR beta sequences in some 180 million T cells. Study-wide findings and caveats: Cytomegalovirus-associated status was assigned to 164 TCR beta chains. Fewer N-insertions than the roughly 600-donor mean were reportedly shown by an Asian-associated ancestry cluster in a later analysis.

PCR employed 60 Vbeta and 13 Jbeta primers. Under the authors' procedure: In a later analysis, about 9.9 million of approximately 81 million unique beta chains occurred in at least two donors. TCRdb's table, derived via immunoSEQ multiplex PCR, lists solely in-frame clones and lacks some. V and J calls and clone size are given by that table; D and trimming were obtained from the DNA. In the table there are tens of thousands of clones, roughly 80% of which are singletons. The CDR3 runs 14 residues. Trimming removed 4 bases from V and 3 bases from J; junction bases left unmatched: 4. In germline, CDR1 is SGHKS, CDR2 YYEKEE (reference sequence).

The rearrangement joins TRBV5-5 to TRBJ1-1; TRBD1 matches 9 bases. Input material: PBMCs. This TCR was sampled from a male donor in good health and CMV-seronegative. The CDR3, as DNA: TGTGCCAGCAGCCCCCGGACAGGGGACACTGAAGCTTTCTTT. It specifies CASSPRTGDTEAFF.